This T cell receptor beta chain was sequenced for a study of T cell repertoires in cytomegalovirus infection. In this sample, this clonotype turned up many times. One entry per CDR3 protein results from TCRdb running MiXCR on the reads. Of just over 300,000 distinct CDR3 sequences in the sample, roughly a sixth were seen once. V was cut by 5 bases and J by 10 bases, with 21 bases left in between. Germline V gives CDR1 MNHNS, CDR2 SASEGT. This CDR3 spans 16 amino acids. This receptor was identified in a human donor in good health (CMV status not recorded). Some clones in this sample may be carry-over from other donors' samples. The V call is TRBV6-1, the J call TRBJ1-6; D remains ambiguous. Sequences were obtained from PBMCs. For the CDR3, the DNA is TGTGCCAGCAGTTTGCTGTTGAGCACGGGGAGCTCACCCCTCCACTTT. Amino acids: CASSLLLSTGSSPLHF.